This entry describes one TCR beta chain. Antigen specificity is unknown. It was with random hexamers that 0.5 to 1 ug RNA was reverse transcribed. The CDR3 of TCR beta was amplified by immunoSEQ multiplex PCR across 54 Vbeta and 13 Jbeta. TCRdb re-called the immunoSEQ multiplex PCR reads through MiXCR, storing one row per CDR3 protein. The sample holds 50,000 to 60,000 distinct CDR3 sequences; around nine tenths are singletons and the top ten take 0.15% to 0.25%. There are 17 residues in the CDR3. Germline V lookup: CDR1 LNHDA, CDR2 SQIVND (reference sequence). V lost 7 bases to trimming and J lost 0 bases, with 19 bases between them. The authors sequenced TCR beta from blood CD8+ and CD4+ T cells. This sample is part of a study of CD8 T cells in Susac syndrome. Findings and limits, study-wide: The number of individuals included in the study's TCR sequencing and HLA analysis was acknowledged as relatively small.

Sequenced: CD8+ T cells from PBMCs. J is TRBJ1-5 and V is TRBV19; D may be TRBD1 (5 bases). The origin of this receptor is a human donor in good health. CDR3 sequence reads: CASTATATLYSNQPQHF. The CDR3 DNA reads as TGTGCCAGTACCGCGACAGCTACTCTCTATAGCAATCAGCCCCAGCATTTT.